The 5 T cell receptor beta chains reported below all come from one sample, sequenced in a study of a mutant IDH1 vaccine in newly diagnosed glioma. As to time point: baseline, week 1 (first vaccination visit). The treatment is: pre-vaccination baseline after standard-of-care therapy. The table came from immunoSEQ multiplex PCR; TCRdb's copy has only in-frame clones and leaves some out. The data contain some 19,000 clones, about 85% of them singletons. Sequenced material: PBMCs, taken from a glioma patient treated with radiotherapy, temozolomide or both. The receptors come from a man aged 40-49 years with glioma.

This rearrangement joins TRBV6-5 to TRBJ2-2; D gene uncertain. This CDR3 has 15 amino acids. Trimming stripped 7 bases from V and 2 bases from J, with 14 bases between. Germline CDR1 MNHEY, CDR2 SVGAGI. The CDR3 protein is CASKRRPGNTGELFF. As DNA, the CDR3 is TGTGCCAGCAAGAGACGGCCCGGAAACACCGGGGAGCTGTTTTTT.

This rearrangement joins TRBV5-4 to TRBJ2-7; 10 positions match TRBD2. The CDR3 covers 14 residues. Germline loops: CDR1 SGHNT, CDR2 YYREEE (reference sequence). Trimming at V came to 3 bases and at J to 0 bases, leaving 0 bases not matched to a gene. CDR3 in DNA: TGTGCCAGCAGCTCTAGCGGGAGCTCCTACGAGCAGTACTTC. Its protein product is CASSSSGSSYEQYF.

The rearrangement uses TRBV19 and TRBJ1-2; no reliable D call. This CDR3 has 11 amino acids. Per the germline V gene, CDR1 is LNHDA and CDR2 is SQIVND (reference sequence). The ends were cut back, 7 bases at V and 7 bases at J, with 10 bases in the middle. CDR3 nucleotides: TGTGCCAGTATGAGCCGGGGTGGCTACACCTTC. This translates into CASMSRGGYTF. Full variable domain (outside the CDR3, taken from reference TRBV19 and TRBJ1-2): DGGITQSPKYLFRKEGQNVTLSCEQNLNHDAMYWYRQDPGQGLRLIYYSQIVNDFQKGDIAEGYSVSREKKESFPLTVTSAQKNPTAFYLCASMSRGGYTFGSGTRLTVV.

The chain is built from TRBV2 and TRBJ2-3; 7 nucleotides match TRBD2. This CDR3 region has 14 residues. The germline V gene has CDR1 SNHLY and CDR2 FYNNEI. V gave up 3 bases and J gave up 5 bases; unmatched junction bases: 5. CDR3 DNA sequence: TGTGCCAGCAGTGAGGGAGGGCCAGGAGATACGCAGTATTTT. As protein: CASSEGGPGDTQYF.

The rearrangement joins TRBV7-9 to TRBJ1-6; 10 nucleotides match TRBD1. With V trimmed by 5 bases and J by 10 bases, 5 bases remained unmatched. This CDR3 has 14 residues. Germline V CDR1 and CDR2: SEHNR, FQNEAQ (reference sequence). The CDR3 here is CASSQTGGGSPLHF. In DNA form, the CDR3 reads TGTGCCAGCAGCCAGACAGGGGGCGGATCACCCCTCCACTTT.